The present entry profiles one T cell receptor beta chain with its context. Its antigen is not known. This entry belongs to a study of CD8 T cells in ankylosing spondylitis. The germline V gene has CDR1 MDHEN and CDR2 SYDVKM. V gave up 3 bases and J gave up 2 bases, with 11 bases separating them. The CDR3 runs 14 residues. Overall study findings and caveats: Made up of eight highly homologous variants, a TCR beta motif appeared characteristic of ankylosing spondylitis blood. Existing reports had already noted some motif variants in reactive arthritis synovial fluid and blood.

It was by quantitative 5'-RACE with molecular barcodes that TCR beta libraries were made. TCRdb ran MiXCR on the 5' RACE reads and lists one entry per CDR3 protein. The sample records 200,000 to 300,000 distinct CDR3 sequences, roughly 32% being singletons. Sample: blood, either unsorted or a sorted T cell fraction (not recorded which). The chain links TRBV28 to TRBJ2-7, with D possibly being TRBD2 (6 bases). The clonotype originates from a male donor with ankylosing spondylitis or in good health (not recorded which). The CDR3 bases are TGTGCCAGCAGTTTGGGGAGGAAAACCTACGAGCAGTACTTC. Translating gives CASSLGRKTYEQYF.